This is a list of T cell receptor beta chains from one sample in a study of T-cell memory formation after mild COVID-19. TCRdb reprocessed the 5' RACE reads via MiXCR and lists one record per CDR3 protein. The data show about 340,000 distinct CDR3 sequences, 20% to 25% seen once. Sequencing input: PBMCs or a T cell subset sorted from them (not recorded which). The receptors stem from an adult woman who had mild COVID-19 (a few samples of this study predate the infection). Cell type and time point are not known. The CDR3 runs from the conserved cysteine through the conserved F or W. The order of the fields is J gene, clone size, D gene, V gene, CDR3 DNA, CDR3 protein. The D gene is left open where the match is weak. Size tells how often a clone was seen (once, few, many) or the class of an expanded clone, and some rows leave it out.

J gene: TRBJ2-1
clone size: NA
D gene: TRBD2
V gene: TRBV7-8
CDR3 DNA: TGTGCGTTATCCGGGACTAGAGGGAATGAGCAGTTCTTC
CDR3 protein: CALSGTRGNEQFF

J gene: TRBJ2-2
clone size: few
D gene: NA
V gene: TRBV3-1
CDR3 DNA: TGTGCCAGCAGCCAAGATGAGGGTCCGGTCACCGGGGAGCTGTTTTTT
CDR3 protein: CASSQDEGPVTGELFF

J gene: TRBJ2-6
clone size: NA
D gene: TRBD2
V gene: TRBV9
CDR3 DNA: TGTGCCAGCAGCGCTAGCGGGAGTCTCCCATCTGGGGCCAACGTCCTGACTTTC
CDR3 protein: CASSASGSLPSGANVLTF

J gene: TRBJ1-4
clone size: few
D gene: NA
V gene: TRBV18
CDR3 DNA: TGTGCCAGCTCACCCCAGTCCCAGTACAGAAAGGGTAATGAAAAACTGTTTTTT
CDR3 protein: CASSPQSQYRKGNEKLFF

J gene: TRBJ2-7
clone size: many
D gene: NA
V gene: TRBV18
CDR3 DNA: TGTGCCAGCTCACCGACCCAAACAGGGTACGAGCAGTACTTC
CDR3 protein: CASSPTQTGYEQYF

J gene: TRBJ2-7
clone size: few
D gene: NA
V gene: TRBV5-1
CDR3 DNA: TGCGCCAGCAGCTTGGGATTCGGGGGAAGCTCCTACGAGCAGTACTTC
CDR3 protein: CASSLGFGGSSYEQYF

J gene: TRBJ2-7
clone size: few
D gene: NA
V gene: TRBV7-9
CDR3 DNA: TGTGCCAGCACCCCGGCCAAAAACTACGAGCAGTACTTC
CDR3 protein: CASTPAKNYEQYF

J gene: TRBJ2-1
clone size: many
D gene: NA
V gene: TRBV12-3/TRBV12-4
CDR3 DNA: TGTGCCAGCAGTTTAGGCAGGGGAGAGTGGAATGAGCAGTTCTTC
CDR3 protein: CASSLGRGEWNEQFF

J gene: TRBJ1-6
clone size: few
D gene: NA
V gene: TRBV20-1
CDR3 DNA: TGCAGTGCTAGAGTGGGCAGTTATTATTCACCCCTCCACTTT
CDR3 protein: CSARVGSYYSPLHF

J gene: TRBJ2-3
clone size: once
D gene: TRBD2
V gene: TRBV2
CDR3 DNA: TGTGCCAGCAGCGACCCGCGGACTAGCGGCACAGATACGCAGTATTTT
CDR3 protein: CASSDPRTSGTDTQYF

J gene: TRBJ2-7
clone size: few
D gene: NA
V gene: TRBV5-1
CDR3 DNA: TGCGCCAGCAGCTTCGGACCGTTCGAGGGCGAGCAGTACTTC
CDR3 protein: CASSFGPFEGEQYF

J gene: TRBJ2-1
clone size: NA
D gene: TRBD2
V gene: TRBV9
CDR3 DNA: TGTGCCAGCAGCGTAGGGCCCGGGGGGTGGCTGGGCAATGAGCAGTTCTTC
CDR3 protein: CASSVGPGGWLGNEQFF

J gene: TRBJ2-7
clone size: NA
D gene: TRBD1
V gene: TRBV7-9
CDR3 DNA: TGTGCCAGCAGCTTAACGGGACAGAGCTCCTACGAGCAGTACTTC
CDR3 protein: CASSLTGQSSYEQYF

J gene: TRBJ2-1
clone size: NA
D gene: NA
V gene: TRBV29-1
CDR3 DNA: TGCAGCGTTGCCCCCTCCGCGGGCTCCTACAATGAGCAGTTCTTC
CDR3 protein: CSVAPSAGSYNEQFF

J gene: TRBJ2-7
clone size: NA
D gene: NA
V gene: TRBV29-1
CDR3 DNA: TGCAGCGTTCTCCCGGAGGAGAGCTCCTACGAGCAGTACTTC
CDR3 protein: CSVLPEESSYEQYF

J gene: TRBJ1-2
clone size: NA
D gene: NA
V gene: TRBV24-1
CDR3 DNA: TGTGCCACCAGTCTCCGGGACAACTATGGCTACACCTTC
CDR3 protein: CATSLRDNYGYTF

J gene: TRBJ2-3
clone size: NA
D gene: NA
V gene: TRBV25-1
CDR3 DNA: TGTGCCAGCAGTATCCCGGGGACGGGGGGCACAGATACGCAGTATTTT
CDR3 protein: CASSIPGTGGTDTQYF

J gene: TRBJ2-2
clone size: few
D gene: NA
V gene: TRBV5-1
CDR3 DNA: TGCGCCAGCAGCTTAACCACGACTGTCACCACCGGGGAGCTGTTTTTT
CDR3 protein: CASSLTTTVTTGELFF

J gene: TRBJ2-7
clone size: many
D gene: NA
V gene: TRBV25-1
CDR3 DNA: TGTGCCAGCAGTGGGGGCCCCTACGAGCAGTACTTC
CDR3 protein: CASSGGPYEQYF

J gene: TRBJ2-3
clone size: NA
D gene: NA
V gene: TRBV20-1
CDR3 DNA: TGCAGTGCTAGAGCGGCCGATCGCACAGATACGCAGTATTTT
CDR3 protein: CSARAADRTDTQYF

J gene: TRBJ2-3
clone size: few
D gene: TRBD2
V gene: TRBV5-1
CDR3 DNA: TGCGCCAGCAGCTCGCCTAGCGGGCCCACAGATACGCAGTATTTT
CDR3 protein: CASSSPSGPTDTQYF

J gene: TRBJ1-1
clone size: few
D gene: TRBD1
V gene: TRBV20-1
CDR3 DNA: TGCAGTGCTAGAGATCAGGACAGGGGTTCGGAAGCTTTCTTT
CDR3 protein: CSARDQDRGSEAFF

J gene: TRBJ2-3
clone size: NA
D gene: NA
V gene: TRBV4-1
CDR3 DNA: TGCGCCAGCAGCCAAGGAGAGACATACAGCACAGATACGCAGTATTTT
CDR3 protein: CASSQGETYSTDTQYF

J gene: TRBJ2-3
clone size: NA
D gene: TRBD2
V gene: TRBV12-3/TRBV12-4
CDR3 DNA: TGTGCCAGCACCCCAATGGGACTAGCGGGAGGGCTAAAGGAAGAGGCAGATACGCAGTATTTT
CDR3 protein: CASTPMGLAGGLKEEADTQYF

J gene: TRBJ1-2
clone size: once
D gene: TRBD1
V gene: TRBV5-1
CDR3 DNA: TGCGCCAGCAGCTTACGTGGGGACAGCCATGGCTACACCTTC
CDR3 protein: CASSLRGDSHGYTF

J gene: TRBJ2-7
clone size: few
D gene: TRBD1
V gene: TRBV9
CDR3 DNA: TGTGCCAGCAGCGTAGGGACAGGGAAGGAGGAGCAGTACTTC
CDR3 protein: CASSVGTGKEEQYF

J gene: TRBJ2-1
clone size: NA
D gene: NA
V gene: TRBV7-2
CDR3 DNA: TGTGCCAGCAGTGCCCACCGCAATGAGCAGTTCTTC
CDR3 protein: CASSAHRNEQFF

J gene: TRBJ2-1
clone size: many
D gene: NA
V gene: TRBV12-3/TRBV12-4
CDR3 DNA: TGTGCCAGCAGGTTATATGGGAACAATGAGCAGTTCTTC
CDR3 protein: CASRLYGNNEQFF

J gene: TRBJ2-3
clone size: NA
D gene: NA
V gene: TRBV2
CDR3 DNA: TGTGCCAGCAAGGAGGGTAGCGGCCCAGATACGCAGTATTTT
CDR3 protein: CASKEGSGPDTQYF

J gene: TRBJ2-2
clone size: once
D gene: NA
V gene: TRBV2
CDR3 DNA: TGTGCCAGCAGTGAAAACGAGAGATACCCCGGGGAGCTGTTTTTT
CDR3 protein: CASSENERYPGELFF

J gene: TRBJ2-5
clone size: NA
D gene: TRBD1
V gene: TRBV20-1
CDR3 DNA: TGCAGTGCTAGGGTCCTAGGGGGCCCGGCCCAGTACTTC
CDR3 protein: CSARVLGGPAQYF

J gene: TRBJ1-2
clone size: NA
D gene: TRBD1
V gene: TRBV29-1
CDR3 DNA: TGCAGCGTTGAAGAACAGGGGTCTGGCTACACCTTC
CDR3 protein: CSVEEQGSGYTF

J gene: TRBJ1-1
clone size: NA
D gene: NA
V gene: TRBV6-6
CDR3 DNA: TGTGCCAGCAGTAATTTGGGGACTGAAGCTTTCTTT
CDR3 protein: CASSNLGTEAFF

J gene: TRBJ1-1
clone size: NA
D gene: NA
V gene: TRBV20-1
CDR3 DNA: TGCAGTGCTAGGAGAGGAGGGGGGGGCACTGAAGCTTTCTTT
CDR3 protein: CSARRGGGGTEAFF

J gene: TRBJ1-1
clone size: few
D gene: NA
V gene: TRBV5-1
CDR3 DNA: TGCGCCAGCAGCTTTTCTCCACAGAACACTGAAGCTTTCTTT
CDR3 protein: CASSFSPQNTEAFF

J gene: TRBJ1-5
clone size: many
D gene: TRBD1
V gene: TRBV20-1
CDR3 DNA: TGCAGTGCTAGAGTGGGACAGGGGGCTAGGGGTCAGCCCCAGCATTTT
CDR3 protein: CSARVGQGARGQPQHF

J gene: TRBJ1-1
clone size: few
D gene: NA
V gene: TRBV20-1
CDR3 DNA: TGCAGTGCTATTTATGGGAACACTGAAGCTTTCTTT
CDR3 protein: CSAIYGNTEAFF

J gene: TRBJ2-5
clone size: NA
D gene: NA
V gene: TRBV2
CDR3 DNA: TGTGCCAGCAGGGTTCAGGGCATGCCTGGGGAGACCCAGTACTTC
CDR3 protein: CASRVQGMPGETQYF